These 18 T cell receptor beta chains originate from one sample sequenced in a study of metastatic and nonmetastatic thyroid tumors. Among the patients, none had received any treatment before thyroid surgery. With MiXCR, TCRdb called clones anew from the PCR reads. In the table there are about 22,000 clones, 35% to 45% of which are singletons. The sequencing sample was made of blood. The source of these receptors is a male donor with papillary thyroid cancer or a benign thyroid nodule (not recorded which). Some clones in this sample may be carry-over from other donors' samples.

The CDR3: CAWSPGTGGYTF. The CDR3 nucleotides are TGTGCCTGGAGTCCAGGGACTGGTGGCTACACCTTC. J is TRBJ1-2 and V is TRBV30, with D perhaps TRBD1 (5 bases). CDR1 is GTSNPN and CDR2 is SVGIG in the germline V gene (reference sequence). The CDR3 totals 12 residues. Trimming took 2 bases from V and 7 from J, leaving 11 bases between them.

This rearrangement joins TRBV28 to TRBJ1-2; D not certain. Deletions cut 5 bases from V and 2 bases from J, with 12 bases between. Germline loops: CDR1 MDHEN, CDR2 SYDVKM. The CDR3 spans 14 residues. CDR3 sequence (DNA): TGTGCCAGCAGTCAAGAGGGATCAAACTATGGCTACACCTTC. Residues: CASSQEGSNYGYTF.

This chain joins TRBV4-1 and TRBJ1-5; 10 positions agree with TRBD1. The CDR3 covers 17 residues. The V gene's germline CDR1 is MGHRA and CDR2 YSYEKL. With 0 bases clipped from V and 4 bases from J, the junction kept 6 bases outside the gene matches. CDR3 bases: TGCGCCAGCAGCCAAGAAGGTCGGACAGGGGGGAATCAGCCCCAGCATTTT. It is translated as CASSQEGRTGGNQPQHF.

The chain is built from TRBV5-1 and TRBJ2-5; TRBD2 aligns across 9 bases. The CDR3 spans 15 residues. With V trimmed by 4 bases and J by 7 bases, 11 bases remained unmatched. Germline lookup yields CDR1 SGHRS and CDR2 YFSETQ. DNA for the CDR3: TGCGCCAGCAGCAACCGAGCGGGAGGCCTCATGACCCAGTACTTC. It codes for CASSNRAGGLMTQYF.

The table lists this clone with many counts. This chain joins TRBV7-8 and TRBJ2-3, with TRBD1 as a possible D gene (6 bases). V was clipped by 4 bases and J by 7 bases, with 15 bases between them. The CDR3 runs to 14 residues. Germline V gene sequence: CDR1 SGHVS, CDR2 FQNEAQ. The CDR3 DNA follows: TGTGCCAGCAGCTGGGACACCTTCGGAAATACGCAGTATTTT. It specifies CASSWDTFGNTQYF.

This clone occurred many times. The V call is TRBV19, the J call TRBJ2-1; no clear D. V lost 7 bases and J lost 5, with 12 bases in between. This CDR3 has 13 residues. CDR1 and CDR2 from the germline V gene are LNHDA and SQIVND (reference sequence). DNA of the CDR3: TGTGCCAGTAAAGAGTCAGCCGACAATGAGCAGTTCTTC. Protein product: CASKESADNEQFF.

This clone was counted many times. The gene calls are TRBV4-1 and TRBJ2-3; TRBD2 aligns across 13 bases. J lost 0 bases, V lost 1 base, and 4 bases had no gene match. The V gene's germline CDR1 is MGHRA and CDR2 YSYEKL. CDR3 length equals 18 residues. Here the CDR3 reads CASSQARLAGGSTDTQYF. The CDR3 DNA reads TGCGCCAGCAGCCAAGCCCGACTAGCGGGGGGTAGCACAGATACGCAGTATTTT.

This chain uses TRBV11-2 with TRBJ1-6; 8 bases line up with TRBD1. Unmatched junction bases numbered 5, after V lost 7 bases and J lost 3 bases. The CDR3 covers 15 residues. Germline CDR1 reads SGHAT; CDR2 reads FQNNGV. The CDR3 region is CASILGTGYNSPLHF. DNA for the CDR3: TGTGCCAGCATCTTGGGGACAGGCTATAATTCACCCCTCCACTTT.

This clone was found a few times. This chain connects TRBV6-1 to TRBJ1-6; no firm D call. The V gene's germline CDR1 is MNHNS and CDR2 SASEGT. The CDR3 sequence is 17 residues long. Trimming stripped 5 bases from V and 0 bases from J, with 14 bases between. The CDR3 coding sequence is TGTGCCAGCAGTCCTACTGTAGGGAGCTCCTATAATTCACCCCTCCACTTT. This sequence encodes CASSPTVGSSYNSPLHF.

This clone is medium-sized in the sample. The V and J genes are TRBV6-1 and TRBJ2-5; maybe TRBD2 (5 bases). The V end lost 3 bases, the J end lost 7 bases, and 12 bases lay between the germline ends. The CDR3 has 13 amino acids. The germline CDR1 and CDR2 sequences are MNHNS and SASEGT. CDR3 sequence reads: CASSERGAVTQYF. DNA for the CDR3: TGTGCCAGCAGTGAGCGCGGAGCGGTGACCCAGTACTTC.

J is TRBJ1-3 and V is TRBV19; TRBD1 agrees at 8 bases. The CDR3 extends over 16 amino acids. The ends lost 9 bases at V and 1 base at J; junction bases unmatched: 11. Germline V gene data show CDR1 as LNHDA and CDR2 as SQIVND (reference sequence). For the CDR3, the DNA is TGTGCCAGCCGGAATACAGGGGGGGAATCTGGAAACACCATATATTTT. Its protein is CASRNTGGESGNTIYF.

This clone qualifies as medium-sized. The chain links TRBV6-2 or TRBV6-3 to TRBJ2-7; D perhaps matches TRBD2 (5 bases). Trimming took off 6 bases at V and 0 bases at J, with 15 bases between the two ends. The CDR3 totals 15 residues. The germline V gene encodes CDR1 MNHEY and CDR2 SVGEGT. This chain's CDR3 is CASSLGRRSSYEQYF. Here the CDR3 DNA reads TGTGCCAGCAGCCTAGGACGGAGGAGCTCCTACGAGCAGTACTTC.

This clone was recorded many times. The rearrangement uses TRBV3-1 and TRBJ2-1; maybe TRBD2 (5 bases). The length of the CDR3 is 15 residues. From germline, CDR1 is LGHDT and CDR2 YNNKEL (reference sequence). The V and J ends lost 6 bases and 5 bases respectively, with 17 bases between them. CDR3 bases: TGTGCCAGCAGACGCCCAGATGCGGGCCACAATGAGCAGTTCTTC. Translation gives CASRRPDAGHNEQFF.

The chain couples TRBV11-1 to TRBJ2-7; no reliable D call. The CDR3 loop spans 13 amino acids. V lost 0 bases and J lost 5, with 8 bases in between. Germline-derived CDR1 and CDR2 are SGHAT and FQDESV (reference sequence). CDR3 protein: CASSLAGSHEQYF. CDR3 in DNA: TGTGCCAGCAGCTTAGCTGGCAGCCACGAGCAGTACTTC. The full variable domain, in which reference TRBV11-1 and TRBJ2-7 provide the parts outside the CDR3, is EAEVAQSPRYKITEKSQAVAFWCDPISGHATLYWYRQILGQGPELLVQFQDESVVDDSQLPKDRFSAERLKGVDSTLKIQPAELGDSAMYLCASSLAGSHEQYFGPGTRLTVT.

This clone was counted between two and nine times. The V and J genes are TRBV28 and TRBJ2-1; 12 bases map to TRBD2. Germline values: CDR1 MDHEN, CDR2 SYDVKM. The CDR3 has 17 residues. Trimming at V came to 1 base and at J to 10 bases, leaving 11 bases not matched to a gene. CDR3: CASSLFSSGLAGTEQFF. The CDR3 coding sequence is TGTGCCAGCAGTTTATTCTCCTCTGGACTAGCGGGAACAGAGCAGTTCTTC.

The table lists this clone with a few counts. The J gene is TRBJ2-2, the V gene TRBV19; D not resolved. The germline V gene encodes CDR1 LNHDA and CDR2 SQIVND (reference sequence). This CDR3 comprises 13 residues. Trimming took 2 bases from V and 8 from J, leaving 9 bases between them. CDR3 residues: CASSILVSGELFF. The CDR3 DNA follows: TGTGCCAGTAGTATATTAGTTAGTGGGGAGCTGTTTTTT.

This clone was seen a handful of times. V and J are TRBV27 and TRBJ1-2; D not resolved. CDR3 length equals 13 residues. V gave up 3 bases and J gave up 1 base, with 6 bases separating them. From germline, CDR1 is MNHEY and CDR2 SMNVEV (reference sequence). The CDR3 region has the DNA TGTGCCAGCAGTTTTGGGAATAACTATGGCTACACCTTC. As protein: CASSFGNNYGYTF.

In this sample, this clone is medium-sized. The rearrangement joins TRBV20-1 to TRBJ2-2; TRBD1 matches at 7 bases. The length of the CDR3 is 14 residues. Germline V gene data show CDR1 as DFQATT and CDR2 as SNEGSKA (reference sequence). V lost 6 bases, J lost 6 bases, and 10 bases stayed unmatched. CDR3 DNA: TGCAGTGCGAGGTCAGACAGGGCGGCCGGGGAGCTGTTTTTT. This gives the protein CSARSDRAAGELFF.